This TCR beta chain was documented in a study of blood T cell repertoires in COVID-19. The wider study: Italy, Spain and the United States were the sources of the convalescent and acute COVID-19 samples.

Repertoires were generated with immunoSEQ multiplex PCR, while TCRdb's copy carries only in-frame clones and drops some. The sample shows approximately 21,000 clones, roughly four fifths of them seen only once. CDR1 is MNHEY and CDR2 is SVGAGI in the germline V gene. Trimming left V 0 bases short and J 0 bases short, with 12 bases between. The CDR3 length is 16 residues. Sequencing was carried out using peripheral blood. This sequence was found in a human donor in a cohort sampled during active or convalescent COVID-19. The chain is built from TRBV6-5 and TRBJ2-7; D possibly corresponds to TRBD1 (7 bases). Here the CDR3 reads CASSYSRGDASYEQYF. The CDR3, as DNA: TGTGCCAGCAGTTACTCCAGGGGGGACGCCTCCTACGAGCAGTACTTC.